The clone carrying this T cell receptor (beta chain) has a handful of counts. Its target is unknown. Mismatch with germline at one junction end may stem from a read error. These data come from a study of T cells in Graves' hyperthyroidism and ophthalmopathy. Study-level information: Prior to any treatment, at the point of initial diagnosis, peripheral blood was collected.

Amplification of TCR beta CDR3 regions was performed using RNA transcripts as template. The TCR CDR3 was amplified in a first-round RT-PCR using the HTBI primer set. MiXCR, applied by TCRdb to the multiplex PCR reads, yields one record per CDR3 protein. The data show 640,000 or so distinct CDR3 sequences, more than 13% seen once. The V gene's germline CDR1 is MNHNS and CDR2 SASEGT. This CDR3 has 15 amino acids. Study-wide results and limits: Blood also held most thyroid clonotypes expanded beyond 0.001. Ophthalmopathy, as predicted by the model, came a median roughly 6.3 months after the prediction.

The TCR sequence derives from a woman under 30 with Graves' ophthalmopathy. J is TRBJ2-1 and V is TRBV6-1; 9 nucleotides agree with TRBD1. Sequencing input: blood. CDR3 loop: CTSSSTGGYYNEQFF. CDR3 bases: TGTACCAGCAGCTCTACAGGGGGCTACTACAATGAGCAGTTCTTC.